Presented here are 14 T cell receptor beta chains from one specimen sequenced in a study of Graves' ophthalmopathy and Graves' hyperthyroidism. Researchers took RNA transcripts and amplified TCR beta CDR3 regions from them. The first-round RT-PCR employed HTBI primers together with the Qiagen OneStep RT-PCR kit. A multiplex PCR was then performed as the second round. MiXCR was run by TCRdb on the multiplex PCR reads, yielding one entry per CDR3 protein. The profile shows about 220,000 distinct CDR3 sequences, roughly 21% of them singletons. The sample comprised peripheral blood. The receptors were sampled from a woman aged 50 to 65 with Graves' ophthalmopathy.

The table lists this clonotype with a few counts. The chain is built from TRBV10-3 and TRBJ2-2; D might be TRBD1 (6 bases). Germline V gene lookup returns CDR1 ENHRY and CDR2 SYGVKD. The CDR3 contains 14 residues. The germline V and J ends were trimmed by 4 bases and 6 bases, with 12 bases remaining between them. DNA for the CDR3: TGTGCCATCAGTGCCCTACAGGGTTCCGGGGAGCTGTTTTTT. The encoded protein is CAISALQGSGELFF.

This clonotype has a count of ten or more. The V call is TRBV5-1, the J call TRBJ2-7; 7 nucleotides agree with TRBD2. Losses at the gene ends were 3 bases for V and 3 bases for J; bases not matched to a gene: 9. Germline V gene sequence: CDR1 SGHRS, CDR2 YFSETQ. The length of the CDR3 is 15 residues. CDR3 in DNA: TGCGCCAGCAGCTCTATGGCGGGAGCCCGCTACGAGCAGTACTTC. Protein product: CASSSMAGARYEQYF.

The sample holds a few counts of this clonotype. The chain employs TRBV18 and TRBJ2-5; the D gene is possibly TRBD2 (5 bases). Trimming took off 6 bases at V and 5 bases at J, with 13 bases between the two ends. The length of the CDR3 is 13 residues. Looked up from germline, CDR1 is KGHSH and CDR2 is LQKENI. CDR3 amino acids: CASSGGRSETQYF. CDR3 nucleotide sequence: TGTGCCAGCTCCGGAGGACGTTCGGAGACCCAGTACTTC.

The sample holds many counts of this clonotype. A much bigger clone sits one base away, suggesting this may be a read error. This rearrangement joins TRBV2 to TRBJ1-3; tentatively, D is TRBD1 (6 bases). The CDR3 loop spans 13 amino acids. The germline V gene has CDR1 SNHLY and CDR2 FYNNEI. DNA of the CDR3: TGTACCAGCAGGGACGACAGGGGAAACACCATATATTTT. This codes for CTSRDDRGNTIYF.

The chain is built from TRBV27 and TRBJ2-5, with 12 bases that match TRBD1. The CDR3 contains 18 residues. Germline CDR1 is MNHEY and CDR2 is SMNVEV (reference sequence). With V trimmed by 1 base and J by 3 bases, 9 bases remained unmatched. The CDR3 region has the DNA TGTGCCAGCAGTTTATTTGGGACAGGGGGCGACGGGGAAGAGACCCAGTACTTC. Amino acids: CASSLFGTGGDGEETQYF.

The rearrangement joins TRBV20-1 to TRBJ2-5, with 8 bases matching TRBD2. Germline loops: CDR1 DFQATT, CDR2 SNEGSKA (reference sequence). The V and J ends lost 3 bases and 2 bases, in that order; junction bases with no gene match: 8. The CDR3 is 15 residues long. CDR3 region: CSASGRAGVQETQYF. The CDR3 nucleotides read TGCAGTGCTAGCGGGAGGGCCGGAGTTCAAGAGACCCAGTACTTC.

V gene TRBV20-1 combines with J gene TRBJ1-6; TRBD1 is a possible D gene (6 bases). Per germline, CDR1 DFQATT and CDR2 SNEGSKA (reference sequence). V dropped 3 bases and J dropped 8 bases, with 11 bases sitting between them. The CDR3 has 13 amino acids. The chain's CDR3 is CSARGAGDSPLHF. The DNA of the CDR3 is TGCAGTGCTAGGGGGGCCGGAGATTCACCCCTCCACTTT.

J is TRBJ1-5 and V is TRBV6-5; D possibly corresponds to TRBD1 (6 bases). V was cut by 4 bases and J by 3 bases, with 10 bases left in between. Germline V gene lookup returns CDR1 MNHEY and CDR2 SVGAGI. CDR3 length equals 14 residues. CDR3 coding DNA: TGTGCCAGCAGTTCCCGGACAGTCAATCAGCCCCAGCATTTT. It translates to CASSSRTVNQPQHF.

This clonotype occurred many times. The rearrangement uses TRBV5-1 and TRBJ1-1; a weak D match, TRBD1 (5 bases). CDR1 is SGHRS and CDR2 is YFSETQ in the germline V gene. The ends were cut back, 5 bases at V and 1 base at J, with 12 bases in the middle. This CDR3 has 14 amino acids. CDR3 residues: CASREQESNTEAFF. DNA for the CDR3: TGCGCCAGCAGAGAACAGGAATCGAACACTGAAGCTTTCTTT.

In this sample, this clonotype turned up many times. The chain is built from TRBV24-1 and TRBJ2-2; D unresolved. CDR1 and CDR2 (germline): KGHDR, SFDVKD. V was cut by 1 base and J by 4 bases, with 12 bases left in between. The CDR3 length is 16 residues. The CDR3 region has the DNA TGTGCCACCAGTGATTTAAGGGCCCGAGCCACCGGGGAGCTGTTTTTT. It translates to CATSDLRARATGELFF.

This chain links TRBV29-1 with TRBJ2-1, with no clear D. CDR1 and CDR2 (germline): SQVTM, ANQGSEA. The CDR3 length is 16 residues. V lost 4 bases to trimming and J lost 0 bases, with 16 bases between them. CDR3 DNA sequence: TGCAGCGTTGCTGGCCCGGGCCCAAGCTCCTACAATGAGCAGTTCTTC. Translated: CSVAGPGPSSYNEQFF.

This clonotype came up many times. This sequence joins TRBV12-3 or TRBV12-4 and TRBJ2-2; D perhaps matches TRBD2 (5 bases). This CDR3 is 15 amino acids long. The V and J ends lost 5 bases and 5 bases respectively, with 15 bases between them. CDR3 nucleotide sequence: TGTGCCAGCAGTCTTCCGAGGGCTTGGACCGGGGAGCTGTTTTTT. It is translated as CASSLPRAWTGELFF.

The chain is built from TRBV12-3 or TRBV12-4 and TRBJ1-1; no definite D call. The length of the CDR3 is 13 residues. V was pared by 6 bases and J by 1 base, with 9 bases between. The CDR3 here is CASSYARNTEAFF. In nucleotides, the CDR3 is TGTGCCAGCAGCTATGCAAGGAACACTGAAGCTTTCTTT.

This clonotype was seen repeatedly, ten times or more. V usage is TRBV20-1 and J usage is TRBJ1-2; the D is unclear. This CDR3 is 15 amino acids long. With 1 base removed from V and 7 bases from J, the gap between germline ends came to 19 bases. Per the germline V gene, CDR1 is DFQATT and CDR2 is SNEGSKA (reference sequence). The CDR3 nucleotides read TGCAGTGCTAGAGTCGGGCCCGAAGTTTGGAGTGGCTACACCTTC. It codes for CSARVGPEVWSGYTF.